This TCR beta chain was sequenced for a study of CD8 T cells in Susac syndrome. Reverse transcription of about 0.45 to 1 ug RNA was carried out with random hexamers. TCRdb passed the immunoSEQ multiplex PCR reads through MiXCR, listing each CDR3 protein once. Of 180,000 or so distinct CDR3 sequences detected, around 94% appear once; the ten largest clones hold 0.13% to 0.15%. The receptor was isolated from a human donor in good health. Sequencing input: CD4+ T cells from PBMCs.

The CDR3 loop reads CASSVGDDGYTF. CDR3 DNA sequence: TGTGCCAGCAGCGTAGGGGACGACGGCTACACCTTC. This rearrangement joins TRBV9 to TRBJ1-2; D might be TRBD1 (5 bases). Germline CDR1 reads SGDLS; CDR2 reads YYNGEE. The CDR3 consists of 12 residues. Trimming left V 0 bases short and J 8 bases short, with 8 bases between. The full variable domain, in which reference TRBV9 and TRBJ1-2 provide the parts outside the CDR3, is DSGVTQTPKHLITATGQRVTLRCSPRSGDLSVYWYQQSLDQGLQFLIQYYNGEERAKGNILERFSAQQFPDLHSELNLSSLELGDSALYFCASSVGDDGYTFGSGTRLTVV.